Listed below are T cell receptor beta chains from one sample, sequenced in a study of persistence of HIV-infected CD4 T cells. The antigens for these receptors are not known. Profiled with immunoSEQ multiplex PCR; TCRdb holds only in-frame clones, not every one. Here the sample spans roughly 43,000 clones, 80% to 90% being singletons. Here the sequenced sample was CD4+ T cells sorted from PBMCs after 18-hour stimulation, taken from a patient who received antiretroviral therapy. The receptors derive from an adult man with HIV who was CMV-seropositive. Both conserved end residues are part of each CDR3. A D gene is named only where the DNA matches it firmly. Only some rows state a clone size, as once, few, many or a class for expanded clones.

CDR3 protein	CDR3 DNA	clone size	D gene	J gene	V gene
CASGLVGGFDGYTF	TGTGCTAGTGGTTTGGTAGGGGGATTTGATGGCTACACCTTC	-	-	TRBJ1-2	TRBV12-5
CASSRSSEVRSYNEQFF	TGTGCCAGCAGTCGATCCTCAGAGGTACGCTCCTACAATGAGCAGTTCTTC	-	-	TRBJ2-1	TRBV27
CASSLGSQGSGTGELFF	TGTGCCAGCAGCTTGGGTAGTCAGGGAAGTGGCACCGGGGAGCTGTTTTTT	-	-	TRBJ2-2	TRBV5-4
CASSPGQGALDEQFF	TGTGCCAGCAGCCCTGGACAGGGGGCGCTTGATGAGCAGTTCTTC	-	TRBD1	TRBJ2-1	TRBV4-2
CASSFTADGELFF	TGCGCCAGCAGCTTCACTGCGGACGGGGAGCTGTTTTTT	once	-	TRBJ2-2	TRBV5-1
CASSQGAVYQETQYF	TGTGCCAGTTCCCAAGGGGCAGTGTACCAAGAGACCCAGTACTTC	-	-	TRBJ2-5	TRBV18
CASSDLAMNTEAFF	TGCGCCAGCAGCGATCTTGCCATGAACACTGAAGCTTTCTTT	-	-	TRBJ1-1	TRBV4-1
CASSKEEGLKNIQYF	TGTGCCAGCAGCAAAGAGGAGGGTCTCAAAAACATTCAGTACTTC	-	-	TRBJ2-4	TRBV21-1
CASSYRGGPGNTIYF	TGTGCCAGCAGTTACCGAGGGGGGCCTGGAAACACCATATATTTT	once	-	TRBJ1-3	TRBV6-6
CASSYSANGNYGYTF	TGTGCCAGCAGTTACTCCGCTAACGGAAATTATGGCTACACCTTC	-	-	TRBJ1-2	TRBV6-5
CASSFQGIPTDTQYF	TGCGCCAGCAGCTTTCAGGGCATCCCCACAGATACGCAGTATTTT	-	-	TRBJ2-3	TRBV5-1
CASSPMGGGSYNEQFF	TGTGCCAGCAGCCCCATGGGAGGGGGCAGCTACAATGAGCAGTTCTTC	-	-	TRBJ2-1	TRBV7-8
CASSSSGTGVSYNEQFF	TGTGCCAGCAGCTCTTCCGGGACAGGGGTCTCCTACAATGAGCAGTTCTTC	-	TRBD1	TRBJ2-1	TRBV28
CASSLLGGPYEQYF	TGTGCCAGCAGCTTATTGGGCGGTCCCTACGAGCAGTACTTC	-	-	TRBJ2-7	TRBV7-2
CASSNTGGSGNQPQHF	TGTGCCAGCAGCAACACGGGGGGATCGGGGAATCAGCCCCAGCATTTT	-	-	TRBJ1-5	TRBV3-1/TRBV3-2
CASSVGGTENSPLHF	TGTGCCAGCAGCGTAGGAGGGACAGAAAATTCACCCCTCCACTTT	once	TRBD1	TRBJ1-6	TRBV9
CASSYGDRASGYSPLHF	TGTGCCAGCAGTTACGGCGACCGGGCTTCGGGTTACTCACCCCTCCACTTT	once	-	TRBJ1-6	TRBV6-2/TRBV6-3
CASSVNEKLFF	TGTGCCAGCAGTGTTAATGAAAAACTGTTTTTT	-	-	TRBJ1-4	TRBV28
CASSLGTGNTEAFF	TGTGCCAGCAGTTTAGGGACAGGGAACACTGAAGCTTTCTTT	-	TRBD1	TRBJ1-1	TRBV2
CASSLDGNYGYTF	TGTGCCAGCAGTTTGGACGGTAACTATGGCTACACCTTC	-	-	TRBJ1-2	TRBV28
CASSPPQGSGANVLTF	TGTGCCAGCTCACCGCCACAAGGCTCTGGGGCCAACGTCCTGACTTTC	-	-	TRBJ2-6	TRBV18
CASSSRDLAKNIQYF	TGTGCCAGCAGCTCCCGGGATCTAGCCAAAAACATTCAGTACTTC	-	-	TRBJ2-4	TRBV7-9
CASSRQGGSYGYTF	TGTGCCAGCAGCCGTCAGGGAGGGAGCTATGGCTACACCTTC	-	-	TRBJ1-2	TRBV3-1/TRBV3-2
CASSLPGTAEQFF	TGCGCCAGCAGCCTTCCCGGGACCGCTGAGCAGTTCTTC	once	-	TRBJ2-1	TRBV5-1
CASSPDRGRAEAFF	TGTGCCAGCAGTCCGGACAGGGGGCGGGCTGAAGCTTTCTTT	-	TRBD1	TRBJ1-1	TRBV27
CASSHSAGGAYEQYF	TGTGCCAGCAGCCATAGCGCGGGGGGCGCCTACGAGCAGTACTTC	-	TRBD2	TRBJ2-7	TRBV3-1/TRBV3-2
CASSAETGYTEAFF	TGTGCCAGCAGTGCGGAGACAGGGTACACTGAAGCTTTCTTT	-	TRBD1	TRBJ1-1	TRBV27
CASSLRGGGTEAFF	TGTGCCAGCAGCCTAAGGGGGGGAGGCACTGAAGCTTTCTTT	-	-	TRBJ1-1	TRBV5-5
CASSVLGEYVMTGELFF	TGTGCCAGCAGCGTCCTGGGGGAATACGTGATGACCGGGGAGCTGTTTTTT	-	-	TRBJ2-2	TRBV9
CASSLGPRDTQYF	TGTGCCAGCAGCTTAGGTCCCAGAGATACGCAGTATTTT	-	-	TRBJ2-3	TRBV11-1
CANGQYSTDTQYF	TGTGCCAACGGACAGTATAGCACAGATACGCAGTATTTT	once	-	TRBJ2-3	TRBV10-3
CASSYWRAANTGELFF	TGTGCCAGCAGTTACTGGAGGGCCGCGAACACCGGGGAGCTGTTTTTT	-	-	TRBJ2-2	TRBV2
CASSGLAGARTGELFF	TGTGCCAGCAGTGGACTAGCGGGGGCCAGAACCGGGGAGCTGTTTTTT	-	TRBD2	TRBJ2-2	TRBV6-1
CASSSEEGARTNEKLFF	TGCGCCAGCAGCTCCGAAGAGGGGGCAAGGACTAATGAAAAACTGTTTTTT	-	TRBD1	TRBJ1-4	TRBV5-1
CATSDWGTGDTGELFF	TGTGCCACCAGTGATTGGGGGACGGGTGACACCGGGGAGCTGTTTTTT	-	-	TRBJ2-2	TRBV24-1
CASSQDVGGGSNQPQHF	TGCGCCAGCAGCCAAGATGTTGGTGGAGGGAGCAATCAGCCCCAGCATTTT	-	-	TRBJ1-5	TRBV4-1
CASSFSAGNTEAFF	TGTGCCAGCAGCTTTTCGGCGGGGAACACTGAAGCTTTCTTT	-	-	TRBJ1-1	TRBV7-2
CARSFDQDRGITNEKLFF	TGTGCCAGAAGCTTTGACCAGGACAGGGGGATAACTAATGAAAAACTGTTTTTT	-	-	TRBJ1-4	TRBV7-5
CASSPRGNQPQHF	TGTGCCAGCAGCCCTCGAGGGAATCAGCCCCAGCATTTT	-	-	TRBJ1-5	TRBV7-9
CASSAFQGQNTEAFF	TGTGCCAGCAGCGCCTTCCAGGGTCAGAACACTGAAGCTTTCTTT	once	-	TRBJ1-1	TRBV9
CASSQGDSPYEQYF	TGCGCCAGCAGCCAAGGTGACAGCCCCTACGAGCAGTACTTC	-	-	TRBJ2-7	TRBV4-1
CASMTHSREGYTF	TGTGCCAGCATGACACACTCAAGGGAAGGCTACACCTTC	once	-	TRBJ1-2	TRBV28
CASSPRKRDGSDQPQHF	TGTGCCAGCAGTCCCCGGAAGAGGGACGGCTCTGATCAGCCCCAGCATTTT	once	-	TRBJ1-5	TRBV6-6
CASCSRGYYTGELFF	TGTGCCAGCTGTTCCAGAGGGTATTACACCGGGGAGCTGTTTTTT	-	-	TRBJ2-2	TRBV27
CASSDRDNSPLHF	TGTGCCAGCAGCGACAGGGATAATTCACCCCTCCACTTT	-	TRBD1	TRBJ1-6	TRBV6-5
CASSLRTGKGTEAFF	TGTGCCAGCAGCCTACGGACAGGGAAGGGCACTGAAGCTTTCTTT	-	TRBD1	TRBJ1-1	TRBV11-2
CASSPPTGQTYEQYF	TGTGCCAGCTCACCACCAACAGGCCAAACCTACGAGCAGTACTTC	-	-	TRBJ2-7	TRBV18
CASSLKGTVNQPQHF	TGTGCCAGCAGTTTGAAGGGGACAGTTAATCAGCCCCAGCATTTT	-	TRBD1	TRBJ1-5	TRBV27
CASSEVGAGFQPQHF	TGTGCCAGCAGTGAAGTGGGGGCTGGGTTTCAGCCCCAGCATTTT	-	-	TRBJ1-5	TRBV2
CASSSTVTNYGYTF	TGTGCCAGTAGTTCGACAGTTACTAACTATGGCTACACCTTC	-	-	TRBJ1-2	TRBV19
CASLSLVGQGLNYEQYF	TGTGCCAGCCTTTCTCTTGTTGGACAGGGTTTGAATTACGAGCAGTACTTC	-	TRBD1	TRBJ2-7	TRBV7-3
CASSKAGQLSGANVLTF	TGTGCCAGCAGTAAGGCGGGACAGCTCTCTGGGGCCAACGTCCTGACTTTC	-	-	TRBJ2-6	TRBV6-2/TRBV6-3
CASSLGGGVRSPLHF	TGTGCCAGCAGCTTAGGTGGGGGAGTTCGATCACCCCTCCACTTT	-	-	TRBJ1-6	TRBV7-3
CASSSGGNTEAFF	TGTGCCAGCTCCAGCGGGGGAAACACTGAAGCTTTCTTT	-	-	TRBJ1-1	TRBV18
CASSEGPGRQPQHF	TGTGCCAGCAGTGAAGGGCCAGGGCGGCAGCCCCAGCATTTT	-	-	TRBJ1-5	TRBV6-1
CASRFQGYTEAFF	TGTGCCAGCAGATTCCAAGGTTATACTGAAGCTTTCTTT	-	-	TRBJ1-1	TRBV7-8
CSVVLAGGRDEQYF	TGCAGCGTTGTTCTGGCGGGGGGCAGGGACGAGCAGTACTTC	-	TRBD2	TRBJ2-7	TRBV29-1
CSASSVGMDYGYTF	TGCAGTGCTAGTTCGGTGGGGATGGACTATGGCTACACCTTC	-	-	TRBJ1-2	TRBV20-1
CASSPTANYGYTF	TGTGCCAGCAGCCCAACAGCTAACTATGGCTACACCTTC	-	-	TRBJ1-2	TRBV3-1/TRBV3-2